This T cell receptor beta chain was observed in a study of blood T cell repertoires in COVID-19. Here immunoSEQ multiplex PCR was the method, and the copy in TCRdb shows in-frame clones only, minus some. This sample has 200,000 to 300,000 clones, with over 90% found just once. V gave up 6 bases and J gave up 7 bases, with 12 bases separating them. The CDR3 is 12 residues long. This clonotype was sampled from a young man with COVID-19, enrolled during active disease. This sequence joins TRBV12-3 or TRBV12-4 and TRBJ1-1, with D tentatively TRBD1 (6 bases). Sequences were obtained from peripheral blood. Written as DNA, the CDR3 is TGTGCCAGCAGACAGCAGGGGAGTGAAGCTTTCTTT. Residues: CASRQQGSEAFF.